The present T cell receptor (beta chain) was sequenced within a study of CD8 T cells in Susac syndrome. Study results and caveats: The study acknowledged a relatively small number of individuals in its TCR sequencing and HLA analysis.

TCR beta was sequenced from blood CD8+ and CD4+ T cells. The authors negatively isolated CD8+ and CD4+ T cells and FACS-enriched TEMRA cells. Concerning this clonotype: Antigen: not known.

Reverse transcription of roughly 0.45 to 1 ug RNA was performed with random hexamers. Across 54 Vbeta and 13 Jbeta, TCR beta CDR3 was amplified with immunoSEQ multiplex PCR. TCRdb re-analysed the immunoSEQ multiplex PCR reads in MiXCR, keeping a single row per CDR3 protein. Counted here are approximately 190,000 distinct CDR3 sequences, more than 90% occurring once; the ten biggest clones make up roughly 0.088%. The TCR originated in a human donor with multiple sclerosis. The sequenced sample consisted of CD4+ T cells from PBMCs.

CDR3 amino acids: CASSYAGPMNTEAFF. CDR3 bases: TGTGCCAGCAGTTACGCGGGTCCGATGAACACTGAAGCTTTCTTT. The gene calls are TRBV27 and TRBJ1-1; no reliable D call. V shed 4 bases and J shed 0 bases, with 12 bases lying between them. The CDR3 extends over 15 amino acids. Germline V gene data show CDR1 as MNHEY and CDR2 as SMNVEV (reference sequence).